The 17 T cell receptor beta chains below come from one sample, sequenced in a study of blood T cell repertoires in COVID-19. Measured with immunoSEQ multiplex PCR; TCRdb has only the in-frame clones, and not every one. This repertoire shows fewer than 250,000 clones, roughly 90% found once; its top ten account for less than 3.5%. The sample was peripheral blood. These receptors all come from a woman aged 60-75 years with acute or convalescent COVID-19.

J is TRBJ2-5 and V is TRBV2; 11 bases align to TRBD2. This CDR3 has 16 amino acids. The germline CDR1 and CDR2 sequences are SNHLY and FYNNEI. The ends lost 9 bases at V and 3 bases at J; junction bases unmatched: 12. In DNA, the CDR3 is TGTGCCAGTTCCCGACCTCTACTAGCGGGGGAAGAGACCCAGTACTTC. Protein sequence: CASSRPLLAGEETQYF.

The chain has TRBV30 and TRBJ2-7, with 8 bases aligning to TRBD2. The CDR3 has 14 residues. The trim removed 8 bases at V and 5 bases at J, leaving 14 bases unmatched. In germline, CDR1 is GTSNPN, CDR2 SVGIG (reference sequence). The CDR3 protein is CASGGSGRGDEQYF. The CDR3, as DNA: TGTGCCAGTGGGGGTTCCGGGAGGGGCGACGAGCAGTACTTC.

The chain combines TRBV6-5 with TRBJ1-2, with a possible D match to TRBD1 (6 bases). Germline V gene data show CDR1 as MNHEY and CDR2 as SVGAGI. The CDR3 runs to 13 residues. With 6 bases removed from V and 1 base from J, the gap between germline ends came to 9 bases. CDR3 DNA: TGTGCCAGCAGAATCAGGGGTAACTATGGCTACACCTTC. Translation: CASRIRGNYGYTF.

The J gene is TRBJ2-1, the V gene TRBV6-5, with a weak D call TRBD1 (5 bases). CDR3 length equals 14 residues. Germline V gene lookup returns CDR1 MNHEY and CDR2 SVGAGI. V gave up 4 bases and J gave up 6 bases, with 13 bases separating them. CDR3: CASSSGRQANEQFF. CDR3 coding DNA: TGTGCCAGCAGTTCAGGGCGGCAGGCCAATGAGCAGTTCTTC.

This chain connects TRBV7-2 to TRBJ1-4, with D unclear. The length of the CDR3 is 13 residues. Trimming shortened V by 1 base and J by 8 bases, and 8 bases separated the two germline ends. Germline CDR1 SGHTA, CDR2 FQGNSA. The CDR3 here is CASSLDRSEKLFF. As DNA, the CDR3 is TGTGCCAGCAGCTTAGACCGGAGCGAAAAACTGTTTTTT.

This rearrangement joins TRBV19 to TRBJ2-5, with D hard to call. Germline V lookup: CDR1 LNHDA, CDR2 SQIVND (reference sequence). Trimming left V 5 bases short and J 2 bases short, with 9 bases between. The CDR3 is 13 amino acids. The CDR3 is CASSWAGQETQYF. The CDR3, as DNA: TGTGCCAGTAGTTGGGCAGGTCAAGAGACCCAGTACTTC.

CDR3 sequence (DNA): TGTGCCAGCAACCCCGGCCCGGGTCGGGTCCCTACGCAGTATTTT. This sequence encodes CASNPGPGRVPTQYF. The chain is built from TRBV2 and TRBJ2-3; D call uncertain. The length of the CDR3 is 15 residues. Germline values: CDR1 SNHLY, CDR2 FYNNEI. V was pared by 7 bases and J by 8 bases, with 22 bases between.

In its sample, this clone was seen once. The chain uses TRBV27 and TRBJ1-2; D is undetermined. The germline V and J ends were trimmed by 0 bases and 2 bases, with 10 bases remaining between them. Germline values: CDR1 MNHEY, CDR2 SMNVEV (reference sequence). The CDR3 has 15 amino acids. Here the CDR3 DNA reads TGTGCCAGCAGTTTATCCCCCAGTTGGAACTATGGCTACACCTTC. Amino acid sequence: CASSLSPSWNYGYTF.

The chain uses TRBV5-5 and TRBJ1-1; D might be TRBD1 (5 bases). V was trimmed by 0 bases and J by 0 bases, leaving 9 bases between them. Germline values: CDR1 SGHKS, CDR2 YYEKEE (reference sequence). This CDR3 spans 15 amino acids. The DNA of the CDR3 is TGTGCCAGCAGCTTGGTAGACAGATTGAACACTGAAGCTTTCTTT. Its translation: CASSLVDRLNTEAFF.

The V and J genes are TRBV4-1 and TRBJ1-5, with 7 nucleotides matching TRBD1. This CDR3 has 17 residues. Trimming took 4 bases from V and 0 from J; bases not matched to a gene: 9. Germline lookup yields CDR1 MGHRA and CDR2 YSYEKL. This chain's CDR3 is CASSPGGGYVSNQPQHF. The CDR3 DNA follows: TGCGCCAGCAGCCCTGGAGGGGGCTATGTTAGCAATCAGCCCCAGCATTTT.

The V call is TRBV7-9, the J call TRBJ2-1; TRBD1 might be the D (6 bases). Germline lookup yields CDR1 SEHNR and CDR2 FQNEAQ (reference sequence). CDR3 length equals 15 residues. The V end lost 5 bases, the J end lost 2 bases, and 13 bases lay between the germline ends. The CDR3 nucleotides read TGTGCCAGCAGCCGCGCCGGGACAACCTACAATGAGCAGTTCTTC. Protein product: CASSRAGTTYNEQFF.

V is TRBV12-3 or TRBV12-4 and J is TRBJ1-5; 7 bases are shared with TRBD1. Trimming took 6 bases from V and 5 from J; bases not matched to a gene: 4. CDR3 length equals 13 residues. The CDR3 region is CASSDRVDQPQHF. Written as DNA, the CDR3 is TGTGCCAGCAGCGACAGGGTGGATCAGCCCCAGCATTTT.

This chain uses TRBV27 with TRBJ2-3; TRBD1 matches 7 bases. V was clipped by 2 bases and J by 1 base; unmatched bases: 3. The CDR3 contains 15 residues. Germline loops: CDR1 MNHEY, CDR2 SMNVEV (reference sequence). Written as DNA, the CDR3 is TGTGCCAGCAGTTTAGTAACAGGGGGCACAGATACGCAGTATTTT. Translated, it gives CASSLVTGGTDTQYF.

The CDR3 reads CASGLRGGPPNEQFF. The DNA of the CDR3 is TGTGCTAGTGGTTTGAGGGGGGGCCCCCCTAATGAGCAGTTCTTC. The chain has TRBV12-5 and TRBJ2-1, with D possibly TRBD2 on 7 matching bases. The CDR3 sequence is 15 residues long. Trimming removed 2 bases at V and 7 bases at J, with 15 bases between. CDR1 and CDR2 from the germline V gene are LGHNT and FRNRAP.

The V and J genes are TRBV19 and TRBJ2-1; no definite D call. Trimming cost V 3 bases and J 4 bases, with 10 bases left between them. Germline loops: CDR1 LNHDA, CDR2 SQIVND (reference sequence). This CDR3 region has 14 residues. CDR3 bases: TGTGCCAGTAGTATCGGTACCGCGTACAATGAGCAGTTCTTC. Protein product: CASSIGTAYNEQFF.

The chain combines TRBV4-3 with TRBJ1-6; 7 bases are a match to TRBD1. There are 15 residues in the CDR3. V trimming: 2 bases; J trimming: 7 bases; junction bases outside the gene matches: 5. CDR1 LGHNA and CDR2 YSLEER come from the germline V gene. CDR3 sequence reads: CASSQLDRSNSPLHF. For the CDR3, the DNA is TGCGCCAGCAGCCAACTGGACAGGTCCAATTCACCCCTCCACTTT.

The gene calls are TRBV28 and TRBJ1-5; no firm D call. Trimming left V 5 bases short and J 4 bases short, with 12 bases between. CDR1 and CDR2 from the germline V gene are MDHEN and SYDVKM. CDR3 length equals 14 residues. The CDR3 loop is CASSPSGGNQPQHF. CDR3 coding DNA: TGTGCCAGCAGTCCGTCGGGAGGGAATCAGCCCCAGCATTTT.